These 9 T cell receptor beta chains share one sample of origin, sequenced in a study of blood T cell repertoires in COVID-19. Measured with immunoSEQ multiplex PCR; TCRdb has only the in-frame clones, and not every one. The sample has some 150,000 clones, more than 75% seen once. The specimen was peripheral blood. These receptors were obtained from a human donor with acute or convalescent COVID-19. The donor label of this sample is uncertain.

The V and J genes are TRBV4-3 and TRBJ2-3; 9 nucleotides match TRBD1. The CDR3 length is 18 residues. Trimming at V came to 0 bases and at J to 4 bases, leaving 11 bases not matched to a gene. The germline gives CDR1 LGHNA, CDR2 YSLEER. For the CDR3, the DNA is TGCGCCAGCAGCCAAGATGGGGGGACAGGGAGGGTGGCAGATACGCAGTATTTT. Its translation: CASSQDGGTGRVADTQYF.

This chain connects TRBV20-1 to TRBJ1-1; the match to TRBD1 covers 7 bases. CDR1 is DFQATT, CDR2 SNEGSKA, per germline (reference sequence). This CDR3 spans 15 amino acids. V trimming: 3 bases; J trimming: 1 base; junction bases outside the gene matches: 8. The DNA for the CDR3 is TGCAGTGCTAGTAACCCCCGACAGGGGAACACTGAAGCTTTCTTT. This sequence encodes CSASNPRQGNTEAFF.

The chain links TRBV19 to TRBJ2-3; TRBD2 matches 14 bases. The ends lost 1 base at V and 4 bases at J; junction bases unmatched: 4. The CDR3 has 17 amino acids. From germline, CDR1 is LNHDA and CDR2 SQIVND (reference sequence). DNA of the CDR3: TGTGCCAGTAGTATAGGGGGGACTAGCGGGAGCGCAGATACGCAGTATTTT. Translating it yields CASSIGGTSGSADTQYF.

The chain joins TRBV11-2 to TRBJ2-5; D remains unclear. The germline V and J ends were trimmed by 6 bases and 5 bases, with 13 bases remaining between them. This CDR3 is built from 13 residues. Germline lookup yields CDR1 SGHAT and CDR2 FQNNGV. This CDR3 is CASSFRSIETQYF. The CDR3 DNA follows: TGTGCCAGCAGTTTCCGGAGTATCGAGACCCAGTACTTC.

V usage is TRBV7-2 and J usage is TRBJ2-7; TRBD2 is a possible D gene (7 bases). The CDR3 contains 15 residues. From germline, CDR1 is SGHTA and CDR2 FQGNSA. The V end lost 5 bases, the J end lost 7 bases, and 21 bases lay between the germline ends. CDR3 protein: CASSRSLGGLGEQYF. Written as DNA, the CDR3 is TGTGCCAGCAGCAGGTCCCTGGGGGGGCTAGGAGAGCAGTACTTC.

This clone was found once. The chain links TRBV2 to TRBJ2-2; 7 bases are shared with TRBD1. The V gene's germline CDR1 is SNHLY and CDR2 FYNNEI. This CDR3 comprises 13 residues. The ends lost 5 bases at V and 6 bases at J; junction bases unmatched: 3. The chain's CDR3 is CASSLQGAGELFF. CDR3 sequence (DNA): TGTGCCAGCAGTCTTCAGGGGGCCGGGGAGCTGTTTTTT.

The chain recombines TRBV7-3 with TRBJ2-3, with 7 nucleotides matching TRBD2. V shed 2 bases, J shed 1 base, and the junction held 6 bases outside the gene matches. The CDR3 loop spans 16 amino acids. Germline CDR1 is SGHTA and CDR2 is FQGTGA. The CDR3 reads CASSLGVGGRTDTQYF. The DNA of the CDR3 is TGTGCCAGCAGCTTAGGGGTGGGAGGGCGCACAGATACGCAGTATTTT. Combining the CDR3 with reference TRBV7-3 and TRBJ2-3 gives the whole variable domain GAGVSQTPSNKVTEKGKYVELRCDPISGHTALYWYRQSLGQGPEFLIYFQGTGAADDSGLPNDRFFAVRPEGSVSTLKIQRTERGDSAVYLCASSLGVGGRTDTQYFGPGTRLTVL.

The chain links TRBV28 to TRBJ1-5, with D uncertain. The CDR3 is made up of 14 amino acids. With 3 bases removed from V and 6 bases from J, the gap between germline ends came to 12 bases. Germline V gene sequence: CDR1 MDHEN, CDR2 SYDVKM. The CDR3 loop is CASSFVSRGQPQHF. Here the CDR3 DNA reads TGTGCCAGCAGTTTCGTTTCCCGGGGTCAGCCCCAGCATTTT.

The chain's CDR3 is CASSGESGYQPQHF. In DNA form, the CDR3 reads TGTGCCAGTAGTGGAGAGTCAGGGTATCAGCCCCAGCATTTT. The genes are TRBV19 and TRBJ1-5, with D possibly TRBD1 on 5 matching bases. V lost 5 bases and J lost 5, with 13 bases in between. This CDR3 contains 14 residues. CDR1 and CDR2 (germline): LNHDA, SQIVND (reference sequence).